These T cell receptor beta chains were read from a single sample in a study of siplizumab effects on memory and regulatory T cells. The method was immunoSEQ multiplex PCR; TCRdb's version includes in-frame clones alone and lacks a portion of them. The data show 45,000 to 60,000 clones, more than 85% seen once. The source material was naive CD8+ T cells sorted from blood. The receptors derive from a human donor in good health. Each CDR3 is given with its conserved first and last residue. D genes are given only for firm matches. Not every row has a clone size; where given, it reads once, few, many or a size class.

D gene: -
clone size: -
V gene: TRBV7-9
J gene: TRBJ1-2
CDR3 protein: CASSPDSNYGYTF
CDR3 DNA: TGTGCCAGCAGCCCGGACAGCAACTATGGCTACACCTTC

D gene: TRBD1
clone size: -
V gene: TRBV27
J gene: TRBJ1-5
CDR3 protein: CASGDRGLNQPQHF
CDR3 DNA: TGTGCCAGCGGAGACAGGGGGCTTAATCAGCCCCAGCATTTT

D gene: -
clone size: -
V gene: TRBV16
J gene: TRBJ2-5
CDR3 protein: CASSQSWGDQETQYF
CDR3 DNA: TGTGCCAGCAGCCAATCGTGGGGCGACCAAGAGACCCAGTACTTC

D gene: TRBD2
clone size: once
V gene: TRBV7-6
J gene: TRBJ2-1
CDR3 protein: CASSRNSGSPYEQFF
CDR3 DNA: TGTGCCAGCAGCCGGAATAGCGGGAGTCCCTATGAGCAGTTCTTC

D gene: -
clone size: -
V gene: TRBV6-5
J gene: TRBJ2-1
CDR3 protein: CASSPGTLYNEQFF
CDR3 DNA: TGTGCCAGCAGTCCCGGGACTCTATACAATGAGCAGTTCTTC

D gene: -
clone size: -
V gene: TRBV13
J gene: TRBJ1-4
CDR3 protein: CASSLDRGREKLFF
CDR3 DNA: TGTGCCAGCAGCTTAGACCGAGGAAGGGAAAAACTGTTTTTT

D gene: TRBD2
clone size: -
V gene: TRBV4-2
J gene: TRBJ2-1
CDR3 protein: CASSQTGLAGEAQFF
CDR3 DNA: TGTGCCAGCAGCCAGACGGGACTAGCGGGAGAGGCGCAGTTCTTC

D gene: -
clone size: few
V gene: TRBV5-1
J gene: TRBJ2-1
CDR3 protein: CASSLVINDNEQFF
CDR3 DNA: TGCGCCAGCAGCTTGGTCATCAATGATAATGAGCAGTTCTTC

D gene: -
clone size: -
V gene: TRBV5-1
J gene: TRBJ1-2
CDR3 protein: CASSIRGENNYGYTF
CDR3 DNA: TGCGCCAGCAGCATAAGAGGGGAAAATAACTATGGCTACACCTTC

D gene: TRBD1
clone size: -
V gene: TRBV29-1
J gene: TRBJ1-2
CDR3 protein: CSVEPGTGRFGYTF
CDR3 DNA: TGCAGCGTCGAGCCCGGGACAGGGAGGTTTGGCTACACCTTC

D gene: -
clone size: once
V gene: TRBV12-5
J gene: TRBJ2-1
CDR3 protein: CASGLVMRVSYNEQFF
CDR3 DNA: TGTGCTAGTGGTTTGGTTATGAGGGTTTCCTACAATGAGCAGTTCTTC

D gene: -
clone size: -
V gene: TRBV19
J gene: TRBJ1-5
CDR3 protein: CASSMGRGGSNQPQHF
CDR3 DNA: TGTGCCAGTAGTATGGGTCGGGGAGGTAGCAATCAGCCCCAGCATTTT

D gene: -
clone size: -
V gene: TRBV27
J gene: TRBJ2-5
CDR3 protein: CASSRARQETQYF
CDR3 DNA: TGTGCCAGCAGTCGAGCGCGGCAAGAGACCCAGTACTTC

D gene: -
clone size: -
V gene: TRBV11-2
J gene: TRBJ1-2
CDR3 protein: CASSLGGGPNGYTF
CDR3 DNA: TGTGCCAGCAGCTTAGGGGGTGGACCCAATGGCTACACCTTC

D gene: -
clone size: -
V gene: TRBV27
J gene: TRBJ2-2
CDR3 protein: CASHLGGGSILPNTGELFF
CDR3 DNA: TGTGCCAGCCACCTGGGGGGCGGATCCATCCTACCGAACACCGGGGAGCTGTTTTTT

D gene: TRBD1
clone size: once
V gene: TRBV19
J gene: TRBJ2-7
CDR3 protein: CASSAGTGGYEQYF
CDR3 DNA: TGTGCCAGTAGTGCCGGGACAGGGGGCTACGAGCAGTACTTC

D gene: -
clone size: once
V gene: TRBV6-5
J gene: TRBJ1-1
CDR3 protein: CASTTVPNTEAFF
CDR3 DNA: TGTGCCAGCACGACAGTACCGAACACTGAAGCTTTCTTT

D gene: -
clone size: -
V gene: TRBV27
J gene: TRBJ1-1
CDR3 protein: CASSFGGSYTEAFF
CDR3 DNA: TGTGCCAGCAGTTTCGGGGGGTCGTACACTGAAGCTTTCTTT

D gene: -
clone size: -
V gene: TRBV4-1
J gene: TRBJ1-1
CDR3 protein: CASSQGPGLNTEAFF
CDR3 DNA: TGCGCCAGCAGCCAAGGTCCAGGTCTGAACACTGAAGCTTTCTTT

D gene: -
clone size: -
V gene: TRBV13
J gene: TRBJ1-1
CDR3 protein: CASSLKGTTEAFF
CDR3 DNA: TGTGCCAGCAGCTTAAAGGGCACCACTGAAGCTTTCTTT

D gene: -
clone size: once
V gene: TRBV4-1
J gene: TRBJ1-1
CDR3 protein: CASTQPMNTEAFF
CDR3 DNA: TGCGCCAGCACCCAACCCATGAACACTGAAGCTTTCTTT

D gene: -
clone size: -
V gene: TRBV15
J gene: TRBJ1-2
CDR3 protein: CATSRDPYRWEFGGYTF
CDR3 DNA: TGTGCCACCAGCAGAGATCCATATAGGTGGGAATTTGGTGGCTACACCTTC

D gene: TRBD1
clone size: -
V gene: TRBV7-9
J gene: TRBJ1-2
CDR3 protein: CASSRDRGPPNYGYTF
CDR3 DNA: TGTGCCAGCAGCCGGGACAGGGGACCCCCCAACTATGGCTACACCTTC